Below are 12 T cell receptor beta chains sequenced from a single sample in a study of cytomegalovirus exposure and HLA in healthy donors. A multiplex PCR was run with 60 Vbeta primers and 13 Jbeta primers. Clones were read by immunoSEQ multiplex PCR, and TCRdb kept only the in-frame ones, dropping some. Seen here are about 54,000 clones, roughly 84% observed once, and the top ten hold around 3.3%. The sequenced sample was PBMCs. These TCRs come from a woman under 30 in good health and CMV-seronegative.

The CDR3 is CASIGTREQFF. CDR3 in DNA: TGTGCCAGCATAGGGACTAGGGAGCAGTTCTTC. The rearrangement uses TRBV2 and TRBJ2-1; the match to TRBD2 covers 8 bases. V gave up 7 bases and J gave up 10 bases; unmatched junction bases: 3. The CDR3 spans 11 residues. Germline values: CDR1 SNHLY, CDR2 FYNNEI.

The rearrangement joins TRBV18 to TRBJ2-1; D is ambiguous. V lost 3 bases to trimming and J lost 5 bases, with 8 bases between them. Germline CDR1 KGHSH, CDR2 LQKENI. This CDR3 is 13 amino acids long. CDR3 residues: CASSPARNNEQFF. Here the CDR3 DNA reads TGTGCCAGCTCACCTGCTAGAAACAATGAGCAGTTCTTC.

This clone was counted between two and nine times. The J gene is TRBJ2-1, the V gene TRBV6-4; 7 positions agree with TRBD2. Germline CDR1 MRHNA, CDR2 SNTAGT. The CDR3 runs 15 residues. J gave up 5 bases and V 0 bases, and 4 bases lay outside the gene matches. The CDR3 here is CASSDSAGSNNEQFF. Here the CDR3 DNA reads TGTGCCAGCAGTGACTCAGCGGGATCAAACAATGAGCAGTTCTTC.

The chain joins TRBV6-4 to TRBJ2-3; TRBD2 might be the D (5 bases). Germline V lookup: CDR1 MRHNA, CDR2 SNTAGT. This CDR3 has 15 residues. The germline V and J ends were trimmed by 3 bases and 0 bases, with 10 bases remaining between them. CDR3 bases: TGTGCCAGCAGTGAGGAAGCGGATAGCACAGATACGCAGTATTTT. Its translation is CASSEEADSTDTQYF.

The genes are TRBV29-1 and TRBJ1-4, with D possibly TRBD1 on 6 matching bases. This CDR3 has 13 residues. V lost 5 bases to trimming and J lost 4 bases, with 11 bases between them. Germline assignment: CDR1 SQVTM and CDR2 ANQGSEA. CDR3 nucleotide sequence: TGCAGCGTTTGGACAGCGAATAATGAAAAACTGTTTTTT. Encoded protein: CSVWTANNEKLFF.

The chain uses TRBV30 and TRBJ2-7; D unclear. Trimming stripped 5 bases from V and 5 bases from J, with 10 bases between. This CDR3 spans 11 amino acids. CDR1 GTSNPN and CDR2 SVGIG come from the germline V gene (reference sequence). The CDR3 reads CAWGLNNEQYF. The CDR3 DNA is TGTGCCTGGGGCCTTAATAACGAGCAGTACTTC.

The J gene is TRBJ1-1, the V gene TRBV18, with D hard to call. Per germline, CDR1 KGHSH and CDR2 LQKENI. V dropped 3 bases and J dropped 6 bases, with 8 bases sitting between them. There are 12 residues in the CDR3. The CDR3 is CASSPGESEAFF. The DNA of the CDR3 is TGTGCCAGCTCACCGGGAGAATCTGAAGCTTTCTTT.

The rearrangement joins TRBV6-1 to TRBJ1-1, with unresolved D. Trimming stripped 8 bases from V and 7 bases from J, with 20 bases between. CDR1 is MNHNS and CDR2 is SASEGT in the germline V gene. The CDR3 is 14 residues long. The CDR3 reads CASFLPTGTNEAFF. The CDR3 region has the DNA TGTGCCAGCTTCTTGCCGACGGGAACCAATGAAGCTTTCTTT.

The rearrangement uses TRBV5-1 and TRBJ1-6; D is perhaps TRBD1 (5 bases). V shed 0 bases and J shed 5 bases, with 12 bases lying between them. The CDR3 totals 16 residues. Germline CDR1 reads SGHRS; CDR2 reads YFSETQ. The CDR3 region is CASSLGGRINNSPLHF. The CDR3 region has the DNA TGCGCCAGCAGCTTGGGGGGCAGGATCAATAATTCACCCCTCCACTTT.

The rearrangement uses TRBV27 and TRBJ2-7; D unclear. Germline V gene sequence: CDR1 MNHEY, CDR2 SMNVEV (reference sequence). The CDR3 totals 12 residues. V was pared by 4 bases and J by 0 bases, with 4 bases between. The CDR3 bases are TGTGCCAGCAGTTCCCTCTCCTACGAGCAGTACTTC. Its translation is CASSSLSYEQYF.

This chain connects TRBV7-6 to TRBJ2-6; unclear D gene. Trimming pared 4 bases from V and 4 bases from J, leaving 11 bases between. This CDR3 contains 15 residues. Germline values: CDR1 SGHVS, CDR2 FNYEAQ. CDR3 sequence reads: CASSSLMAGANVLTF. The CDR3 region has the DNA TGTGCCAGCAGCTCCCTCATGGCCGGGGCCAACGTCCTGACTTTC.

V is TRBV4-1 and J is TRBJ2-7, with 9 bases lining up with TRBD1. The J segment lost 7 bases and the V segment lost 5 bases, leaving 24 bases of the junction unmatched. The germline V gene encodes CDR1 MGHRA and CDR2 YSYEKL. The CDR3 consists of 19 residues. CDR3 amino acids: CASSGKSAGVGQGLGEQYF. DNA for the CDR3: TGCGCCAGCAGCGGCAAGAGTGCAGGTGTCGGACAGGGGCTGGGGGAGCAGTACTTC.